This T cell receptor beta chain was found in a study of blood T cell repertoires in COVID-19. Study at large: The United States, Italy and Spain provided the acute and convalescent COVID-19 samples. From T cells, B-cell-depleted T cells, or PBMCs came the material, which was cDNA or gDNA.

The authors' processing: Reference gene primers were amplified, and this amplification served to estimate nucleated cell counts. Assay used: immunoSEQ multiplex PCR; TCRdb lists only in-frame clones, some missing. The V and J calls and clone size were taken over from that table, and D and trimming were inferred from the DNA. The sample shows roughly 190,000 clones, around 80% of them seen only once. Enrollment of patients from Seattle took place during active infection, with longitudinal follow-up. This sequence originates from a woman in her 70s with COVID-19, enrolled during active disease. Sequenced input: peripheral blood.

Written as DNA, the CDR3 is TGTGCCAGCAGCGGGAGGGAGGTCTCAGCCAGGGAAAAACTGTTTTTT. This gives the protein CASSGREVSAREKLFF. The chain combines TRBV28 with TRBJ1-4; D remains unclear. CDR1 and CDR2 from the germline V gene are MDHEN and SYDVKM. The CDR3 totals 16 residues. Trimming took 6 bases from V and 8 from J, leaving 22 bases between them.